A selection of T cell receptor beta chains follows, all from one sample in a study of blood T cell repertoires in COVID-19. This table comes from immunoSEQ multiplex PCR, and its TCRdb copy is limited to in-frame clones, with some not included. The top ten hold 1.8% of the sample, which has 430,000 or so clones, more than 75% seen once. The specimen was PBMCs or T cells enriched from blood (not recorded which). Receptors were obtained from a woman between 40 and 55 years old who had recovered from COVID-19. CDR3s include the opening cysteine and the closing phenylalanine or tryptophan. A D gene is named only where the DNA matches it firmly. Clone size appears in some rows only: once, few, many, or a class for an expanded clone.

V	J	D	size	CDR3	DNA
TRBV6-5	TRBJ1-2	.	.	CASRTGNYGYTF	TGTGCCAGCAGAACAGGGAACTATGGCTACACCTTC
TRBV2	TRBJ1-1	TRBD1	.	CASSEQGVDTEAFF	TGTGCCAGCAGTGAACAGGGGGTGGACACTGAAGCTTTCTTT
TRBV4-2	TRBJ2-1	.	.	CASSQGGDRNEQFF	TGTGCCAGCAGCCAAGGCGGGGATCGCAATGAGCAGTTCTTC
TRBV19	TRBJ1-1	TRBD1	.	CASSIGVPQGEAFF	TGTGCCAGTAGTATCGGCGTGCCACAGGGGGAAGCTTTCTTT
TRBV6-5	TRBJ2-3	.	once	CASREGFFSDTQYF	TGTGCCAGCAGGGAGGGTTTTTTTTCAGATACGCAGTATTTT
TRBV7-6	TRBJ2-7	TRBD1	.	CASSSGTGFREQYF	TGTGCCAGCAGCTCCGGGACAGGGTTCCGCGAGCAGTACTTC
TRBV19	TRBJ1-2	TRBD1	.	CASRYGHRGNGYTF	TGTGCCAGTAGATATGGCCACAGGGGTAATGGCTACACCTTC
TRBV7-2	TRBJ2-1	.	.	CASSQFPAASYNEQFF	TGTGCCAGCAGCCAGTTCCCAGCGGCTAGCTACAATGAGCAGTTCTTC
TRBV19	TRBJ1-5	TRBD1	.	CASSTPRDRGNQPQHF	TGTGCCAGTAGTACCCCTCGAGACAGGGGGAATCAGCCCCAGCATTTT
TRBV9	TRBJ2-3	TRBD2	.	CASTGLAGGDTQYF	TGTGCCAGCACAGGACTAGCGGGAGGAGATACGCAGTATTTT
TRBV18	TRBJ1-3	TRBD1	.	CASSPADRAALGNTIYF	TGTGCCAGCTCACCCGCCGACAGGGCCGCCCTAGGAAACACCATATATTTT
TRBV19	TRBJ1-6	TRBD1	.	CASSIDRDSNSPLHF	TGTGCCAGTAGTATAGATCGGGACAGTAATTCACCCCTCCACTTT
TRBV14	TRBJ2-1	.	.	CASSQVWRGNYNEQFF	TGTGCCAGCAGCCAAGTATGGCGCGGTAACTACAATGAGCAGTTCTTC
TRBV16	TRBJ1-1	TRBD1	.	CASSLDRVEAFF	TGTGCCAGCAGCCTCGACAGGGTTGAAGCTTTCTTT
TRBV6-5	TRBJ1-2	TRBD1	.	CASRIGQDGGYTF	TGTGCCAGCAGAATCGGACAGGACGGTGGCTACACCTTC
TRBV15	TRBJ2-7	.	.	CATSTRLSYEQYF	TGTGCCACCAGCACCCGACTATCCTACGAGCAGTACTTC
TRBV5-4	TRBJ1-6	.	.	CASSLLGAGVNSPLHF	TGTGCCAGCAGCTTGTTAGGGGCAGGGGTGAATTCACCCCTCCACTTT
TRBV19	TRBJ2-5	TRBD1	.	CASSGTGGRETQYF	TGTGCCAGTAGTGGGACAGGGGGCAGGGAGACCCAGTACTTC
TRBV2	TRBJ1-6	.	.	CASSDGGAEWSALHF	TGTGCCAGCAGTGATGGAGGGGCCGAATGGTCTGCCCTCCACTTT